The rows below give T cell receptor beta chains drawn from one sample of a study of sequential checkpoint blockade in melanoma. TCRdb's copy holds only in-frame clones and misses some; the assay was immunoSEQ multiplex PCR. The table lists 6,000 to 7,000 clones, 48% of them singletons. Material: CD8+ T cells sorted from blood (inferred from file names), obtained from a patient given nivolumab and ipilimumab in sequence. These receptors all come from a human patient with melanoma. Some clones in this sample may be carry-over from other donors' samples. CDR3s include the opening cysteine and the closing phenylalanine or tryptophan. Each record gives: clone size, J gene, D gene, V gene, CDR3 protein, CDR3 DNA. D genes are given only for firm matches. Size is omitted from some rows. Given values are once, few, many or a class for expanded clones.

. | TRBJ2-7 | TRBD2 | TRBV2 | CASSLIVSGGYDEQYF | TGTGCCAGCAGCCTCATAGTTAGCGGGGGTTACGACGAGCAGTACTTC
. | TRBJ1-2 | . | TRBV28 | CASSLLLGAGYGYTF | TGTGCCAGCAGTTTACTGCTAGGGGCGGGGTATGGCTACACCTTC
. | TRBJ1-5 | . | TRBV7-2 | CASSLAVGSSNQPQHF | TGTGCCAGCAGCTTAGCGGTTGGCAGTAGCAATCAGCCCCAGCATTTT
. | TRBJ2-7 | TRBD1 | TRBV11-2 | CASSLGTGASYEQYF | TGTGCCAGCAGCTTAGGGACAGGGGCTTCCTACGAGCAGTACTTC
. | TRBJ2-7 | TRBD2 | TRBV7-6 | CASSTGTSGGNYEQYF | TGTGCCAGCAGCACCGGGACTAGCGGGGGTAACTACGAGCAGTACTTC
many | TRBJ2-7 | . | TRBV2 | CASSEGRISYEQYF | TGTGCCAGCAGTGAAGGCAGGATCTCCTACGAGCAGTACTTC
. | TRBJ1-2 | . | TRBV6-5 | CASSPGLNYGYTF | TGTGCCAGCAGCCCAGGACTGAACTATGGCTACACCTTC
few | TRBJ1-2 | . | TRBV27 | CASKAWGVKANYGYTF | TGTGCCAGCAAAGCCTGGGGCGTTAAAGCTAACTATGGCTACACCTTC
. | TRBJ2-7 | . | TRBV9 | CASSVGQGNYEQYF | TGTGCCAGCAGCGTAGGTCAGGGCAACTACGAGCAGTACTTC
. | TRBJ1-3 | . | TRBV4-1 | CASSQSLGNTIYF | TGCGCCAGCAGCCAATCGCTGGGCAACACCATATATTTT
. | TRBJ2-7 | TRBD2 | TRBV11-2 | CASSLGSGGSGEQYF | TGTGCCAGCAGCTTAGGTAGCGGGGGGTCGGGCGAGCAGTACTTC
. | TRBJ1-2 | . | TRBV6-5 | CASSSGTEGYGYTF | TGTGCCAGCAGTTCCGGGACTGAGGGCTATGGCTACACCTTC
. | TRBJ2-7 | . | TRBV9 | CASSAGGASSYEQYF | TGTGCCAGCAGCGCGGGTGGAGCCAGCTCCTACGAGCAGTACTTC
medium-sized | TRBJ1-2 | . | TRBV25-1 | CASSEFGAGYTF | TGTGCCAGCAGTGAATTTGGAGCTGGCTACACCTTC
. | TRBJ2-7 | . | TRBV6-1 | CASLNWGSTYEQYF | TGTGCCAGCTTAAATTGGGGCAGCACCTACGAGCAGTACTTC
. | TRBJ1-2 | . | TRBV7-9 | CASSLASAQLNYGYTF | TGTGCCAGCAGCTTAGCGTCGGCACAACTAAACTATGGCTACACCTTC
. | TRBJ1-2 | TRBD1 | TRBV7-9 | CASSNPEEGQASLNYGYTF | TGTGCCAGCAGCAACCCTGAAGAGGGACAGGCCAGTCTTAACTATGGCTACACCTTC
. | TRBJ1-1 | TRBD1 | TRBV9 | CASSPRDSPTEAFF | TGTGCCAGCAGCCCACGGGACAGCCCCACTGAAGCTTTCTTT
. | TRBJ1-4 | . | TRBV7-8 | CASSLILREKLFF | TGTGCCAGCAGCTTAATCTTGAGAGAAAAACTGTTTTTT
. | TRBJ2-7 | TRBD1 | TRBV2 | CASTHPQGAEQYF | TGTGCCAGCACCCACCCACAGGGGGCCGAGCAGTACTTC
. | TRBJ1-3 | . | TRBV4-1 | CASSQDSRGSGNTIYF | TGCGCCAGCAGCCAAGACTCCAGGGGCTCTGGAAACACCATATATTTT
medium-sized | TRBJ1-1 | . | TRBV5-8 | CASSLRGNEAFF | TGTGCCAGCAGCTTGAGAGGGAATGAAGCTTTCTTT
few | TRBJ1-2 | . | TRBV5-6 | CASSSGHLGGYGYTF | TGTGCCAGCAGCTCAGGACACCTAGGGGGCTATGGCTACACCTTC
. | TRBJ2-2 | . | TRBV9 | CASSVGLSGELFF | TGTGCCAGCAGCGTGGGACTCTCCGGGGAGCTGTTTTTT
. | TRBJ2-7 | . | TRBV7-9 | CASSLGRGQSGAYEQYF | TGTGCCAGCAGCTTAGGGAGGGGGCAGTCCGGCGCCTACGAGCAGTACTTC
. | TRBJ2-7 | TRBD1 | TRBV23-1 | CASSQSGTGGDEQYF | TGCGCCAGCAGTCAATCGGGGACAGGGGGCGACGAGCAGTACTTC
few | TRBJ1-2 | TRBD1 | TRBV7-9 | CASSHWDRAYGYTF | TGTGCCAGCAGCCACTGGGACAGGGCCTATGGCTACACCTTC
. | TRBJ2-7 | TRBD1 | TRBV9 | CASSPDRVEQYF | TGTGCCAGCTCCCCAGACAGGGTTGAGCAGTACTTC
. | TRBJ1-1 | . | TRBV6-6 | CASRDDRSVKTEAFF | TGTGCCAGCAGGGACGACAGGAGTGTAAAGACTGAAGCTTTCTTT
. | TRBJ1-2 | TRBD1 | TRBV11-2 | CASSHGQGIVANYGYTF | TGTGCCAGCAGCCACGGACAGGGGATAGTAGCTAACTATGGCTACACCTTC
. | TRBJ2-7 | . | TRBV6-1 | CASSVNRDHEQYF | TGTGCCAGCAGTGTAAACAGGGACCACGAGCAGTACTTC
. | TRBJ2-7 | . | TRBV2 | CASNGGEDYEQYF | TGTGCCAGCAACGGGGGAGAGGACTACGAGCAGTACTTC
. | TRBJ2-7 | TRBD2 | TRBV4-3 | CASSQQRGINYEQYF | TGCGCCAGCAGCCAACAGCGGGGGATTAACTACGAGCAGTACTTC
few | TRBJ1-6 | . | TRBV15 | CATGRTGNNSPLHF | TGTGCCACGGGGCGGACGGGCAATAATTCACCCCTCCACTTT
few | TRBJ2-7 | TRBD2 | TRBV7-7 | CASSYFSTSGGYEQYF | TGTGCCAGCAGTTACTTTTCGACTAGCGGGGGCTACGAGCAGTACTTC
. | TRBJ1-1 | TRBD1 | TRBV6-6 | CASSSKGTALNTEAFF | TGTGCCAGCAGTTCCAAGGGGACAGCCCTGAACACTGAAGCTTTCTTT
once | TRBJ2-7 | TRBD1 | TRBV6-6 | CASSDWTGEAYEQYF | TGTGCCAGCAGTGACTGGACAGGGGAAGCCTACGAGCAGTACTTC
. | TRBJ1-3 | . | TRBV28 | CASSAASTISTIYF | TGTGCCAGCTCGGCCGCCTCAACTATTTCCACCATATATTTT
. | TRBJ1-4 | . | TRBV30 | CAWSEGATNEKLFF | TGTGCCTGGAGTGAGGGAGCAACTAATGAAAAACTGTTTTTT
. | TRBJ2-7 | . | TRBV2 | CASSHQTETYEQYF | TGTGCCAGCAGTCACCAGACTGAGACCTACGAGCAGTACTTC
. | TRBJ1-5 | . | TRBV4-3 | CASSQTRDVGQPQHF | TGCGCCAGCAGCCAAACCCGGGATGTCGGCCAGCCCCAGCATTTT
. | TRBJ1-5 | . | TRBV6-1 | CASSEAQQGGQPQHF | TGTGCCAGCAGTGAAGCGCAACAGGGCGGTCAGCCCCAGCATTTT
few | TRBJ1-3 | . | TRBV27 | CASSSGLYSGNTIYF | TGTGCCAGCAGTTCAGGTCTTTACTCTGGAAACACCATATATTTT
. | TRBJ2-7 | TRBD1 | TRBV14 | CASSHRGLSLIYEQYF | TGTGCCAGCAGCCACAGGGGGCTCTCTCTGATCTACGAGCAGTACTTC
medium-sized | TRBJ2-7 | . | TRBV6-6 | CASSNSAWYEQYF | TGTGCCAGCAGCAACAGTGCTTGGTACGAGCAGTACTTC
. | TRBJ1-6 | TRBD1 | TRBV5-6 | CATNRGLSPLHF | TGTGCCACTAACAGGGGACTTTCTCCCCTCCACTTT
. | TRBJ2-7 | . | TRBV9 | CASSVLEGGDEQYF | TGTGCCAGCAGCGTATTGGAGGGAGGTGACGAGCAGTACTTC
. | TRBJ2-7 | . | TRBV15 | CATSEDSSYEQYF | TGTGCCACCAGCGAGGACTCGTCCTACGAGCAGTACTTC